This T cell receptor beta chain emerged from a study of CD8+CD57+ T cells in acquired aplastic anemia. For the study at large: The mean DNA yield obtained from sorted CD4+ and CD8+ cells came to 3 to 3.5 ug. Study-wide findings and caveats: Researchers reported that CD8+ Simpson's diversity was not significantly different in patients versus controls.

The sample holds a few counts of this clonotype. What it binds is not known. Investigators profiled TCR beta VDJ and CDR3 from genomic DNA template. TCRdb reprocessed the reads with MiXCR, giving one entry per CDR3 protein. The sample holds some 160,000 distinct CDR3 sequences, less than 60% seen once. Unmatched junction bases numbered 13, after V lost 7 bases and J lost 4 bases. CDR3 length: 17 amino acids. An expansion of CD8+CD57+ cells by flow cytometry had been shown in patients chosen for sequencing. Sample: sorted CD4+, CD8+, or CD8+CD57+ T cells (not recorded which) from PBMCs. This chain connects TRBV12-3 or TRBV12-4 to TRBJ2-1; 10 bases match TRBD1. This TCR came from a human donor with aplastic anemia. The CDR3 spells CASTAILGQGDYNEQFF. In DNA, the CDR3 is TGTGCCAGCACCGCCATCCTCGGACAGGGGGATTACAATGAGCAGTTCTTC.